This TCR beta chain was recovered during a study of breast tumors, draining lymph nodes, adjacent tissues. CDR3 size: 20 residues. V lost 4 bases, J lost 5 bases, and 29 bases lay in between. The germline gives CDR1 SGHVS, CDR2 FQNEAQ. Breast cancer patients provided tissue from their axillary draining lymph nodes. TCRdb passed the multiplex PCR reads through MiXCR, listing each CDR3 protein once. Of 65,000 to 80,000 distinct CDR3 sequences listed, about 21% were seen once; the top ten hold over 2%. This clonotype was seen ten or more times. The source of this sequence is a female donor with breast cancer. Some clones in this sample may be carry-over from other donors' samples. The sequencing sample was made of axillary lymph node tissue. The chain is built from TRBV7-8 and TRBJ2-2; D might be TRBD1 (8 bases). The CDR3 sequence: CASSSRPPPRTGRETGELFF. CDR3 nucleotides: TGTGCCAGCAGCTCTAGACCCCCTCCTAGGACAGGGAGGGAAACCGGGGAGCTGTTTTTT.